One and the same sample provided the 11 T cell receptor beta chains below, sequenced in a study of cytomegalovirus exposure and HLA in healthy donors. Primers: 60 Vbeta forward and 13 Jbeta reverse. The data were produced by immunoSEQ multiplex PCR, yet TCRdb's version contains in-frame clones alone and is incomplete. There are 150,000 or so clones in the sample; 60% to 80% occur only once, and 6.3% lies in the top ten. Sequenced sample: PBMCs. The receptors were gathered from a man in his forties in good health and CMV-seropositive.

V usage is TRBV27 and J usage is TRBJ2-7, with D maybe TRBD2 (5 bases). The CDR3 totals 15 residues. The germline V gene has CDR1 MNHEY and CDR2 SMNVEV (reference sequence). V lost 0 bases and J lost 4, with 13 bases in between. As DNA, the CDR3 is TGTGCCAGCAGTTTATCGGAGCGGAAGGCTTACGAGCAGTACTTC. Translation gives CASSLSERKAYEQYF.

The CDR3 here is CASRGRGRGQDTQYF. CDR3 DNA sequence: TGTGCCAGCAGGGGAAGGGGCAGGGGGCAAGATACGCAGTATTTT. The rearrangement joins TRBV13 to TRBJ2-3; 8 bases agree with TRBD1. V shed 6 bases and J 5 bases; nucleotides not matched to a gene: 10. The CDR3 covers 15 residues. Germline V gene lookup returns CDR1 PRHDT and CDR2 FYEKMQ (reference sequence). Full variable domain (missing parts from reference TRBV13 and TRBJ2-3): AAGVIQSPRHLIKEKRETATLKCYPIPRHDTVYWYQQGPGQDPQFLISFYEKMQSDKGSIPDRFSAQQFSDYHSELNMSSLELGDSALYFCASRGRGRGQDTQYFGPGTRLTVL.

This rearrangement joins TRBV5-4 to TRBJ2-5, with D perhaps matching TRBD1 (6 bases). V gave up 0 bases and J gave up 4 bases, with 16 bases separating them. CDR1 is SGHNT, CDR2 YYREEE, per germline (reference sequence). CDR3 length: 16 residues. The CDR3 reads CASSLGGQGRRETQYF. CDR3 sequence (DNA): TGTGCCAGCAGCTTGGGGGGGCAGGGGCGGAGAGAGACCCAGTACTTC.

The rearrangement links TRBV4-1 to TRBJ1-5, with D tentatively TRBD1 (5 bases). V was clipped by 2 bases and J by 6 bases, with 8 bases between them. Germline V CDR1 and CDR2: MGHRA, YSYEKL. The CDR3 sequence is 13 residues long. CDR3 loop: CASSQLDSQPQHF. CDR3 DNA sequence: TGCGCCAGCAGCCAACTCGACAGTCAGCCCCAGCATTTT.

V usage is TRBV6-1 and J usage is TRBJ2-7; TRBD1 agrees at 7 bases. The germline V gene encodes CDR1 MNHNS and CDR2 SASEGT. The CDR3 extends over 14 amino acids. V lost 8 bases to trimming and J lost 6 bases; unmatched junction nucleotides: 13. The CDR3 protein is CASRPGTVSPEQYF. For the CDR3, the DNA is TGTGCCAGCCGACCCGGGACAGTCTCTCCCGAGCAGTACTTC.

Only a few counts were recorded for this clone. The V and J genes are TRBV18 and TRBJ1-5; D not certain. V gave up 3 bases and J gave up 5 bases, with 11 bases separating them. The germline V gene has CDR1 KGHSH and CDR2 LQKENI. There are 14 residues in the CDR3. Here the CDR3 reads CASSPGMQDQPQHF. The CDR3 nucleotides read TGTGCCAGCTCACCGGGCATGCAGGATCAGCCCCAGCATTTT.

CDR3 loop: CATSRDRQGSGNQPQHF. CDR3 DNA sequence: TGTGCCACCAGCAGAGATAGGCAGGGTTCGGGCAATCAGCCCCAGCATTTT. This sequence joins TRBV15 and TRBJ1-5; the D gene is possibly TRBD1 (5 bases). The germline V and J ends were trimmed by 0 bases and 2 bases, with 14 bases remaining between them. The germline V gene has CDR1 LNHNV and CDR2 YYDKDF (reference sequence). CDR3 length: 17 residues.

This chain connects TRBV10-3 to TRBJ2-1; no firm D call. This CDR3 contains 16 residues. The V gene's germline CDR1 is ENHRY and CDR2 SYGVKD. V was clipped by 0 bases and J by 2 bases, with 11 bases between them. The CDR3 loop is CAISESAAWAYNEQFF. CDR3 nucleotides: TGTGCCATCAGTGAGTCGGCGGCTTGGGCCTACAATGAGCAGTTCTTC.

The chain carries TRBV29-1 and TRBJ1-2; D is uncertain. Germline V gene sequence: CDR1 SQVTM, CDR2 ANQGSEA. Trimming took off 1 base at V and 0 bases at J, with 18 bases between the two ends. CDR3 length: 17 residues. CDR3 sequence reads: CSVEAISRGRTNYGYTF. The CDR3 DNA sequence: TGCAGCGTTGAAGCAATATCTCGTGGGCGTACTAACTATGGCTACACCTTC.

The J gene is TRBJ1-6, the V gene TRBV7-2; D unresolved. The V end was cut by 3 bases, the J end by 9 bases, with 9 bases between. CDR3 length equals 13 residues. Germline V lookup: CDR1 SGHTA, CDR2 FQGNSA. CDR3 residues: CASSFAITSPLHF. Written as DNA, the CDR3 is TGTGCCAGCAGCTTCGCTATAACTTCACCCCTCCACTTT.

V usage is TRBV6-5 and J usage is TRBJ2-1, with 11 bases that match TRBD2. CDR3 length: 15 amino acids. The J segment lost 8 bases and the V segment lost 6 bases, leaving 9 bases of the junction unmatched. Germline CDR1 reads MNHEY; CDR2 reads SVGAGI. The CDR3 DNA is TGTGCCAGCAGCCTGACTAGCGGGAACCCCCATGAGCAGTTCTTC. Protein sequence: CASSLTSGNPHEQFF.